This record looks at one T cell receptor beta chain sequence and its context. This clone was observed a single time. Its specific antigen is unknown. No qualities accompany the bases; no much larger clone lies one base away. The immunoSEQ Assay, a bias-controlled multiplex PCR, was used to amplify TCRbeta CDR3 regions from genomic DNA. In the source study's methods: Within the assay, amplification of reference gene primers was used to estimate how many nucleated cells each sample contained. To quantify the absolute abundance of each unique TCRbeta CDR3 rearrangement, sequence reads were collapsed and filtered. For each sample, productive Simpson clonality was calculated as the square root of Simpson's diversity index over productive rearrangements. TCRdb took over this immuneACCESS table, retaining in-frame rearrangements with V and J assigned. Such tables are incomplete; in checked studies, under half of the missing clones stem from an unresolved V gene, and the remainder is unexplained. V and J calls and clone size are those listed in that table; D and trimming were worked out from the DNA. The sample data list roughly 250,000 clones, and about 86% of these were observed just once. The top ten hold about 12% of the sample.

These data originate in a study of blood T cell repertoires in COVID-19 (dated by TCRdb to about 2020). Regarding the research as a whole: Collaborator samples came from the United States, Italy and Spain and covered acute and convalescent phases of COVID-19. The prospective study material was composed of cDNA or gDNA derived from T cells, B-cell-depleted T cells, or PBMCs. Sample metadata almost always included a de-identified subject ID, COVID-19 status, age in years and sex. HLA class I and class II types, where available, came from metadata supplied by the sample provider rather than from assay-based typing. The repertoires were released in a freely available public database intended as a resource for research on the immune response to SARS-CoV-2. The samples were drawn from two sources: the first 160 participants of the ongoing ImmuneRACE study, and fewer than 1,500 subjects contributed by 6 global collaborators. Deeply sampled blood TCRbeta repertoires from subjects exposed to, actively infected with, or recovered from COVID-19 were included in the dataset.

Reading the germline V gene gives CDR1 SNHLY and CDR2 FYNNEI. V and J are trimmed by 7 bases and 1 base, and the gene matches miss 9 bases of the junction. The CDR3 has 15 amino acids, counting the end cysteine and phenylalanine. The kept DNA is CDR3 alone, 45 bases in frame from the first base. One collaborating source in Seattle enrolled patients while the patients were actively infected and followed the patients over time throughout the course of disease. Each collaborating institution followed its own protocols to collect whole blood in K2EDTA tubes. For TCRbeta analysis, collaborators shipped samples in one of three forms: frozen whole blood, isolated PBMCs, or DNA extracted from either of those sample types. Broad study findings and their caveats: Clinical and demographic metadata were provided uncurated, with the amount varying by source and participant.

This sequence was found in a woman aged 30 to 39 with COVID-19, enrolled during active disease. The V gene is TRBV2 and the J gene is TRBJ1-2; the junction holds 7 bases that match TRBD1. Sequencing input: peripheral blood. The CDR3 reads CASKFGTELNYGYTF. The DNA sequence is given as TGTGCCAGCAAATTTGGGACAGAACTTAACTATGGCTACACCTTC.